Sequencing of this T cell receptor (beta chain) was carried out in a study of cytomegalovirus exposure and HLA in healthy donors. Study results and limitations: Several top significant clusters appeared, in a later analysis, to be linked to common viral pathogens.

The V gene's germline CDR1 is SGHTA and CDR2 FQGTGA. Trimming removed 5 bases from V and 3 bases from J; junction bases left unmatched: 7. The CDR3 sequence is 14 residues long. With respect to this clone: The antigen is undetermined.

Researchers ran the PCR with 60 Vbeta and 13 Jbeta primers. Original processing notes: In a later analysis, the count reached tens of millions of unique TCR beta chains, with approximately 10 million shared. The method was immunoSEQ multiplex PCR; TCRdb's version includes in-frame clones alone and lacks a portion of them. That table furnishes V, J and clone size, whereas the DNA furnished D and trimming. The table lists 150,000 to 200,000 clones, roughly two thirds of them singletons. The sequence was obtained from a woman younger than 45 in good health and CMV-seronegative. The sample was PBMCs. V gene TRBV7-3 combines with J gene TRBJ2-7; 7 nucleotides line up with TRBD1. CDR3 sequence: CASSLGQGVYEQYF. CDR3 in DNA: TGTGCCAGCAGCCTCGGTCAGGGGGTCTACGAGCAGTACTTC.